These 8 T cell receptor beta chains were all obtained from the same sample, sequenced in a study of blood T cell repertoires in COVID-19. Some clones are missing from TCRdb's copy, which holds only in-frame ones; the method was immunoSEQ multiplex PCR. The table shows about 160,000 clones, with 85% to 95% occurring only once. The source material was peripheral blood. The receptors stem from a woman aged 45-65 years with acute or convalescent COVID-19.

This clone was seen only a few times. J is TRBJ1-5 and V is TRBV19, with 7 bases fitting TRBD1. The CDR3 runs 16 residues. V lost 2 bases and J lost 5; bases outside the gene matches: 9. CDR1 LNHDA and CDR2 SQIVND come from the germline V gene (reference sequence). CDR3 in amino acids: CASSIFPSDRDQPQHF. For the CDR3, the DNA is TGTGCCAGTAGTATATTCCCATCAGACAGGGATCAGCCCCAGCATTTT.

This clone occurred a few times. The V gene is TRBV7-9, the J gene TRBJ1-2, with D possibly TRBD1 on 5 matching bases. The CDR3 contains 13 residues. V was shortened by 5 bases and J by 1 base, with 8 bases between the two germline ends. Germline assignment: CDR1 SEHNR and CDR2 FQNEAQ (reference sequence). CDR3 sequence (DNA): TGTGCCAGCAGCCAGGGAAATAACTATGGCTACACCTTC. Amino acids: CASSQGNNYGYTF.

The table lists this clone with a few counts. The V and J genes are TRBV10-3 and TRBJ1-2; 7 bases match TRBD1. This CDR3 region has 13 residues. The germline CDR1 and CDR2 sequences are ENHRY and SYGVKD. V shed 7 bases and J 4 bases; nucleotides not matched to a gene: 6. The CDR3 region is CAIKPGQSYGYTF. CDR3 sequence (DNA): TGTGCCATCAAGCCGGGACAGAGCTATGGCTACACCTTC.

The CDR3 coding sequence is TGTGCTAGTGGTTTGGTTCCAGGGATTGACTATGGCTACACCTTC. Translating gives CASGLVPGIDYGYTF. The rearrangement joins TRBV12-5 to TRBJ1-2; D perhaps matches TRBD1 (5 bases). V lost 0 bases and J lost 3, with 11 bases in between. The germline V gene has CDR1 LGHNT and CDR2 FRNRAP. The CDR3 spans 15 residues.

The gene calls are TRBV30 and TRBJ2-2; 15 bases agree with TRBD2. The CDR3 spans 17 residues. Trimming removed 1 base from V and 1 base from J; junction bases left unmatched: 1. The germline gives CDR1 GTSNPN, CDR2 SVGIG (reference sequence). CDR3 in amino acids: CAWSEGLAGGNTGELFF. CDR3 sequence (DNA): TGTGCCTGGAGTGAGGGACTAGCGGGAGGGAACACCGGGGAGCTGTTTTTT.

The rearrangement uses TRBV6-5 and TRBJ2-3; no definite D call. Germline loops: CDR1 MNHEY, CDR2 SVGAGI. The CDR3 consists of 14 residues. V was clipped by 6 bases and J by 1 base, with 11 bases between them. In DNA, the CDR3 is TGTGCCAGCAGGCTTCTGGGCGGCACAGATACGCAGTATTTT. Translated: CASRLLGGTDTQYF.

The chain joins TRBV28 to TRBJ2-7, with D maybe TRBD1 (6 bases). This CDR3 spans 12 amino acids. From germline, CDR1 is MDHEN and CDR2 SYDVKM. Trimming cost V 6 bases and J 6 bases, with 12 bases left between them. The CDR3 sequence: CASRDSSREQYF. CDR3 sequence (DNA): TGTGCCAGCAGGGACAGCTCACGCGAGCAGTACTTC.

The V and J genes are TRBV12-2 and TRBJ1-3; the table gives TRBD1 as D, unverified against the DNA. TRBV12-2 is a known pseudogene. The CDR3 contains 14 residues. The CDR3, as DNA: TGTGCAAAAGGGGATTACAGGGCCCGAAACACCATATATTTT. Protein: CAKGDYRARNTIYF.